The rows below give T cell receptor beta chains drawn from one sample of a study of type 1 and type 2 diabetes patients. A single record per CDR3 protein comes from TCRdb applying MiXCR to the multiplex PCR reads. The table shows fewer than 300,000 distinct CDR3 sequences, with roughly 44% occurring only once. Sequencing was performed on peripheral blood mononuclear cells (PBMCs). The receptor source for this set is a man aged 18 to 30 with type 2 diabetes. CDR3s include the opening cysteine and the closing phenylalanine or tryptophan. D genes are given only for firm matches. Expanded clones are given a class, and other clones once, few, many or no size at all.

v_call,clone_size,d_call,j_call,cdr3_length,cdr3_nt,cdr3_aa
TRBV6-2/TRBV6-3,-,-,TRBJ2-7,15,TGTGCCAGCAGTTACGGCCCCCGACAGGCCTACGAGCAGTACTTC,CASSYGPRQAYEQYF
TRBV15,many,TRBD1,TRBJ1-6,15,TGTGCCACCAGCAGGGACAGGGGGCAAGGTTCACCCCTCCACTTT,CATSRDRGQGSPLHF
TRBV4-1,-,-,TRBJ2-1,13,TGCGCCAGCAGCCAAGATCGGAGCGATGAGCAGCTCTTC,CASSQDRSDEQLF
TRBV30,-,TRBD1,TRBJ2-7,14,TGTGCCTGGAGCGGGGGGACAGGGGTTTACGAGCAGTACTTC,CAWSGGTGVYEQYF
TRBV5-8,few,TRBD1,TRBJ1-6,15,TGTGCCAGCAGCTTGTGGACAGGCGAGAATTCACCCCTCCACTTT,CASSLWTGENSPLHF
TRBV30,-,-,TRBJ2-2,12,TGTGCCTGGAAACGAGCTACCGGGGAGCTGTTTTTT,CAWKRATGELFF
TRBV2,-,-,TRBJ2-1,14,TGTGCCAGCAGTGAGATGGGACGGTTCAATGAGCAGTTCTTC,CASSEMGRFNEQFF
TRBV13,-,-,TRBJ2-7,13,TGTGCCAGCGCCACCGGGTTTGGTGGGGAGCAGTACTTC,CASATGFGGEQYF
TRBV30,once,-,TRBJ2-7,12,TGTGCCTGGATGTGGGGTGCCTACGAGCAGTACTTC,CAWMWGAYEQYF
TRBV28,-,TRBD1,TRBJ2-7,18,TGTGCCAGCAGTTCGCCCCTCCGACAGGGGTCAAGCTCCTACGAGCAGTACTTC,CASSSPLRQGSSSYEQYF
TRBV9,few,TRBD2,TRBJ2-1,19,TGTGCCACCAGTGATCCCAGGGGTCCCCTTAGCGGGGGGATGAATGAGCAGTTCTTC,CATSDPRGPLSGGMNEQFF
TRBV27,-,-,TRBJ2-2,14,TGTGCCAGCAGTTTCGCATTGAACACCGGGGAGCTGTTTTTT,CASSFALNTGELFF
TRBV2,many,-,TRBJ1-2,12,TGTGCCAGCAGTGAGACGATCTATGGCTACACCTTC,CASSETIYGYTF
TRBV10-3,-,-,TRBJ2-7,14,TGTGCCATCAGTGATAGAGGGGGACGCTACGAGCAGTACTTC,CAISDRGGRYEQYF
TRBV10-1,-,-,TRBJ1-1,14,TGCGCCAGCAGAAAGGGACGCTTGGACACTGAAGCTTTCTTT,CASRKGRLDTEAFF
TRBV19,-,-,TRBJ2-7,14,TGTGCCAGTAGTATAACTGGCGAGGCCTACGAGCAGTACTTC,CASSITGEAYEQYF
TRBV7-9,-,-,TRBJ1-1,12,TGTGCCAGTTTGGGGCCCTCAAATCGGGCTTTCTTT,CASLGPSNRAFF
TRBV19,many,TRBD1,TRBJ1-1,13,TGTGCCGCCCAGACAGGGATGAACACTGAAGCTTTCTTT,CAAQTGMNTEAFF
TRBV20-1,once,TRBD1,TRBJ2-7,12,TGCAGTGCCCCCGACAGGGATTACGAGCAGTACTTC,CSAPDRDYEQYF
TRBV7-2,-,-,TRBJ2-7,14,TGTGCCAGCAGCCAGATGGGGTCGCCCTACGAGCAGTACTTC,CASSQMGSPYEQYF
TRBV9,few,TRBD1,TRBJ2-5,16,TGTGCCAGCAGTCGCGGTGGGACAGGGGGCTCGGAGACCCAGTACTTC,CASSRGGTGGSETQYF
TRBV30,-,TRBD2,TRBJ2-3,14,TGTGCCGGCACAGCGGGAGGCGGGACAGATACGCAGTATTTT,CAGTAGGGTDTQYF
TRBV28,-,TRBD1,TRBJ1-2,14,TGTGCCAGCAGACTAACAGGGGCCATCTATGGCTACACCTTC,CASRLTGAIYGYTF
TRBV14,-,-,TRBJ1-6,13,TGTGCCAGCAGTTTCAGGGTAAATTCACCCCTCCACTTT,CASSFRVNSPLHF
TRBV7-2,-,-,TRBJ2-3,14,TGTGCCAGTAGGCGGAGGTCGAGAACAGATACGCAGTATTTT,CASRRRSRTDTQYF
TRBV2,few,TRBD1,TRBJ1-6,14,TGTGCCAGCAGACCCACAGGGGGAGAATCACCCCTCCACTTT,CASRPTGGESPLHF
TRBV10-1,-,-,TRBJ2-2,16,TGCGCCAGCAGTGAGTCGACAGGCCTGCCCACCGGGGAGCTGTTTTTT,CASSESTGLPTGELFF
TRBV24-1,once,-,TRBJ2-2,15,TGTGCCTCCGGGGCAGGGTTCGCGAACACCGGGGAGCTGTTTTTT,CASGAGFANTGELFF
TRBV2,few,TRBD1,TRBJ1-2,14,TGTGCCAGCAGTGCACAGGGGGCGGGCTATGGCTACACCTTC,CASSAQGAGYGYTF
TRBV28,few,-,TRBJ2-1,10,TGTGCCACCTCCGACAATGAGCAGTTCTTC,CATSDNEQFF